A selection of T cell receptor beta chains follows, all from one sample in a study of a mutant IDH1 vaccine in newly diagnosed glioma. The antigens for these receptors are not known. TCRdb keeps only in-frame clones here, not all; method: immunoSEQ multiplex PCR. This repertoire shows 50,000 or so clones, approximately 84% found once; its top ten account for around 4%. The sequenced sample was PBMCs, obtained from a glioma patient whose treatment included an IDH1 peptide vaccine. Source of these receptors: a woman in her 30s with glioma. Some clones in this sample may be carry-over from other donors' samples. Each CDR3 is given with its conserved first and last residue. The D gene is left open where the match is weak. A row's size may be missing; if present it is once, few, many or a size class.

CDR3aa: CSVEERGRGNGYTF; CDR3nt: TGCAGCGTTGAAGAACGAGGCAGGGGGAATGGCTACACCTTC; v_gene: TRBV29-1; j_gene: TRBJ1-2; d_gene: TRBD1; abundance: .
CDR3aa: CASSVAGENTEAFF; CDR3nt: TGTGCCAGCAGTGTAGCAGGAGAGAACACTGAAGCTTTCTTT; v_gene: TRBV6-4; j_gene: TRBJ1-1; d_gene: .; abundance: few
CDR3aa: CASSLYDEQFF; CDR3nt: TGTGCCAGCAGCTTGTACGATGAGCAGTTCTTC; v_gene: TRBV5-6; j_gene: TRBJ2-1; d_gene: .; abundance: .
CDR3aa: CASSTRVEAFF; CDR3nt: TGTGCCAGCAGTACGAGGGTTGAAGCTTTCTTT; v_gene: TRBV2; j_gene: TRBJ1-1; d_gene: .; abundance: .
CDR3aa: CSVGRAVGLEQYF; CDR3nt: TGCAGCGTGGGCAGAGCGGTGGGGCTCGAGCAGTACTTC; v_gene: TRBV29-1; j_gene: TRBJ2-7; d_gene: .; abundance: .
CDR3aa: CASSPLGGFSTDTQYF; CDR3nt: TGCGCCAGCAGCCCTCTCGGGGGGTTTAGCACAGATACGCAGTATTTT; v_gene: TRBV5-1; j_gene: TRBJ2-3; d_gene: TRBD2; abundance: once
CDR3aa: CASSQGRNTEAFF; CDR3nt: TGTGCCAGCAGCCAGGGCCGGAACACTGAAGCTTTCTTT; v_gene: TRBV9; j_gene: TRBJ1-1; d_gene: .; abundance: .
CDR3aa: CASSLGTDGQETQYF; CDR3nt: TGTGCCAGCAGTTTAGGGACAGACGGTCAAGAGACCCAGTACTTC; v_gene: TRBV28; j_gene: TRBJ2-5; d_gene: TRBD1; abundance: .
CDR3aa: CASSPWTGTYEKLFF; CDR3nt: TGTGCCAGTAGTCCATGGACAGGGACCTATGAAAAACTGTTTTTT; v_gene: TRBV19; j_gene: TRBJ1-4; d_gene: TRBD1; abundance: .
CDR3aa: CASSPLYEQYF; CDR3nt: TGTGCCAGCAGCCCTCTCTACGAGCAGTACTTC; v_gene: TRBV7-2; j_gene: TRBJ2-7; d_gene: .; abundance: .
CDR3aa: CAIGSTSGTDTQYF; CDR3nt: TGTGCCATCGGATCCACTAGCGGGACCGATACGCAGTATTTT; v_gene: TRBV10-3; j_gene: TRBJ2-3; d_gene: TRBD2; abundance: .
CDR3aa: CASSGQGTGELFF; CDR3nt: TGTGCCAGCAGTGGGCAGGGGACCGGGGAGCTGTTTTTT; v_gene: TRBV2; j_gene: TRBJ2-2; d_gene: .; abundance: .
CDR3aa: CASSRVAGDEQFF; CDR3nt: TGCGCCAGCAGTAGGGTAGCGGGAGATGAGCAGTTCTTC; v_gene: TRBV10-1; j_gene: TRBJ2-1; d_gene: TRBD2; abundance: .
CDR3aa: CASSRGGKGNEQFF; CDR3nt: TGTGCCAGCAGTAGGGGTGGCAAGGGGAATGAGCAGTTCTTC; v_gene: TRBV6-5; j_gene: TRBJ2-1; d_gene: .; abundance: .
CDR3aa: CASRGGGRGYNEQFF; CDR3nt: TGTGCCAGCAGAGGAGGTGGGCGGGGATACAATGAGCAGTTCTTC; v_gene: TRBV5-8; j_gene: TRBJ2-1; d_gene: .; abundance: .
CDR3aa: CASSPGGRKYEQYF; CDR3nt: TGTGCCAGCAGCCCGGGCGGGAGAAAATACGAGCAGTACTTC; v_gene: TRBV9; j_gene: TRBJ2-7; d_gene: TRBD2; abundance: .
CDR3aa: CSVGPSSYNEQFF; CDR3nt: TGCAGCGTTGGTCCCAGCTCCTACAATGAGCAGTTCTTC; v_gene: TRBV29-1; j_gene: TRBJ2-1; d_gene: .; abundance: .
CDR3aa: CAISEGTSGKDEQFF; CDR3nt: TGTGCCATCAGTGAAGGGACTAGCGGGAAAGATGAGCAGTTCTTC; v_gene: TRBV10-3; j_gene: TRBJ2-1; d_gene: TRBD2; abundance: .
CDR3aa: CASNPGVAEAFF; CDR3nt: TGTGCCAGCAACCCTGGGGTGGCTGAAGCTTTCTTT; v_gene: TRBV2; j_gene: TRBJ1-1; d_gene: .; abundance: .
CDR3aa: CAWSVGGFNQPQHF; CDR3nt: TGTGCCTGGAGTGTAGGGGGTTTCAATCAGCCCCAGCATTTT; v_gene: TRBV30; j_gene: TRBJ1-5; d_gene: .; abundance: .
CDR3aa: CAWSHRGLNNEQFF; CDR3nt: TGTGCCTGGAGCCACAGGGGACTAAATAATGAGCAGTTCTTC; v_gene: TRBV30; j_gene: TRBJ2-1; d_gene: .; abundance: .
CDR3aa: CASKGGSYNEQFF; CDR3nt: TGTGCCAGCAAGGGGGGCTCCTACAATGAGCAGTTCTTC; v_gene: TRBV6-5; j_gene: TRBJ2-1; d_gene: .; abundance: .
CDR3aa: CSVRGDPSGVTGAKNIQYF; CDR3nt: TGCAGCGTTAGAGGCGACCCTAGTGGGGTAACTGGGGCCAAAAACATTCAGTACTTC; v_gene: TRBV29-1; j_gene: TRBJ2-4; d_gene: .; abundance: few
CDR3aa: CASSYPFWTGGTNEQYF; CDR3nt: TGTGCCAGCAGTTATCCGTTCTGGACAGGGGGCACGAACGAGCAGTACTTC; v_gene: TRBV28; j_gene: TRBJ2-7; d_gene: TRBD1; abundance: once
CDR3aa: CAISAGGTDTQYF; CDR3nt: TGTGCCATCTCAGCGGGAGGGACAGATACGCAGTATTTT; v_gene: TRBV10-3; j_gene: TRBJ2-3; d_gene: TRBD2; abundance: .
CDR3aa: CASSLHAGLAGVGPYEQYF; CDR3nt: TGTGCCAGCTCACTCCATGCAGGACTAGCGGGAGTCGGGCCCTACGAGCAGTACTTC; v_gene: TRBV18; j_gene: TRBJ2-7; d_gene: TRBD2; abundance: .
CDR3aa: CASSSERDTEAFF; CDR3nt: TGTGCCAGCAGCTCCGAAAGGGACACTGAAGCTTTCTTT; v_gene: TRBV7-8; j_gene: TRBJ1-1; d_gene: .; abundance: .
CDR3aa: CASSPSHVASPAKDYGYTF; CDR3nt: TGTGCCAGCAGCCCTTCTCATGTGGCTTCCCCAGCGAAGGACTATGGCTACACCTTC; v_gene: TRBV2; j_gene: TRBJ1-2; d_gene: .; abundance: .
CDR3aa: CASTGNEKLFF; CDR3nt: TGTGCCAGCACGGGGAATGAAAAACTGTTTTTT; v_gene: TRBV28; j_gene: TRBJ1-4; d_gene: .; abundance: .
CDR3aa: CASSLGSYEQYF; CDR3nt: TGTGCCAGCAGCTTAGGCTCCTACGAGCAGTACTTC; v_gene: TRBV13; j_gene: TRBJ2-7; d_gene: .; abundance: .
CDR3aa: CATAMTGGYEQYF; CDR3nt: TGTGCCACCGCAATGACAGGGGGGTACGAGCAGTACTTC; v_gene: TRBV19; j_gene: TRBJ2-7; d_gene: TRBD1; abundance: .
CDR3aa: CASKIVGGTTGELFF; CDR3nt: TGTGCCAGTAAGATCGTTGGCGGGACAACCGGGGAGCTGTTTTTT; v_gene: TRBV19; j_gene: TRBJ2-2; d_gene: .; abundance: .
CDR3aa: CASSLWTGANYGYTF; CDR3nt: TGTGCCAGCAGTTTATGGACAGGGGCAAACTATGGCTACACCTTC; v_gene: TRBV28; j_gene: TRBJ1-2; d_gene: TRBD1; abundance: few
CDR3aa: CASSPQSGSNYNEQFF; CDR3nt: TGTGCCAGCTCACCACAGAGCGGGAGCAACTACAATGAGCAGTTCTTC; v_gene: TRBV18; j_gene: TRBJ2-1; d_gene: TRBD2; abundance: few
CDR3aa: CASSLRASTDTQYF; CDR3nt: TGTGCCAGCAGCTTGCGGGCTAGCACAGATACGCAGTATTTT; v_gene: TRBV7-2; j_gene: TRBJ2-3; d_gene: .; abundance: .
CDR3aa: CASSQLQADSYEQYF; CDR3nt: TGTGCCAGCAGCCAGCTACAGGCTGATTCTTACGAGCAGTACTTC; v_gene: TRBV14; j_gene: TRBJ2-7; d_gene: .; abundance: .
CDR3aa: CASSVSSGRAPNEQFF; CDR3nt: TGTGCCAGTAGTGTCTCTAGCGGGAGGGCCCCCAATGAGCAGTTCTTC; v_gene: TRBV19; j_gene: TRBJ2-1; d_gene: TRBD2; abundance: .
CDR3aa: CASSYSTGGSPTEAFF; CDR3nt: TGTGCCAGCAGTTACTCGACAGGGGGGTCCCCGACTGAAGCTTTCTTT; v_gene: TRBV6-5; j_gene: TRBJ1-1; d_gene: TRBD1; abundance: .
CDR3aa: CASSLGDNEQFF; CDR3nt: TGTGCCAGCAGCTTGGGGGACAATGAGCAGTTCTTC; v_gene: TRBV5-6; j_gene: TRBJ2-1; d_gene: .; abundance: .
CDR3aa: CASSVTRGPSAEAFF; CDR3nt: TGTGCCAGCAGTGTAACCAGGGGCCCCTCGGCTGAAGCTTTCTTT; v_gene: TRBV27; j_gene: TRBJ1-1; d_gene: .; abundance: few
CDR3aa: CASSEDRAPNTEAFF; CDR3nt: TGTGCCAGCAGTGAAGATAGGGCTCCGAACACTGAAGCTTTCTTT; v_gene: TRBV6-1; j_gene: TRBJ1-1; d_gene: .; abundance: .
CDR3aa: CASGLETATGELFF; CDR3nt: TGTGCTAGTGGACTAGAAACGGCCACCGGGGAGCTGTTTTTT; v_gene: TRBV12-5; j_gene: TRBJ2-2; d_gene: .; abundance: .
CDR3aa: CAWRKGGQRNTIYF; CDR3nt: TGTGCCTGGAGAAAAGGGGGACAGCGAAACACCATATATTTT; v_gene: TRBV30; j_gene: TRBJ1-3; d_gene: TRBD1; abundance: .
CDR3aa: CASSLEPRGLLAKNIQYF; CDR3nt: TGTGCCAGCAGCTTGGAACCCAGGGGCCTACTAGCCAAAAACATTCAGTACTTC; v_gene: TRBV5-6; j_gene: TRBJ2-4; d_gene: .; abundance: once
CDR3aa: CASSLDDRANSGNTIYF; CDR3nt: TGTGCCAGCAGCTTGGACGATCGGGCCAACTCTGGAAACACCATATATTTT; v_gene: TRBV5-5; j_gene: TRBJ1-3; d_gene: .; abundance: .
CDR3aa: CASSLTGVGARETQYF; CDR3nt: TGTGCCAGCAGCTTAACGGGGGTGGGTGCTCGGGAGACCCAGTACTTC; v_gene: TRBV7-3; j_gene: TRBJ2-5; d_gene: .; abundance: once
CDR3aa: CASSIDGDTGAFF; CDR3nt: TGTGCCAGTAGTATAGACGGAGACACAGGGGCTTTCTTT; v_gene: TRBV19; j_gene: TRBJ1-1; d_gene: .; abundance: few
CDR3aa: CASSTRQGPIETQYF; CDR3nt: TGTGCCAGCAGCACCCGACAGGGACCAATAGAGACCCAGTACTTC; v_gene: TRBV5-4; j_gene: TRBJ2-5; d_gene: TRBD1; abundance: .
CDR3aa: CASSTLAGGGEQYF; CDR3nt: TGTGCCAGCAGCACGCTAGCGGGAGGGGGCGAGCAGTACTTC; v_gene: TRBV7-8; j_gene: TRBJ2-7; d_gene: TRBD2; abundance: .
CDR3aa: CASSQIGFIERDEQYF; CDR3nt: TGCGCCAGCAGCCAAATTGGGTTCATTGAGAGGGACGAGCAGTACTTC; v_gene: TRBV4-1; j_gene: TRBJ2-7; d_gene: .; abundance: .
CDR3aa: CASSSGETQYF; CDR3nt: TGTGCCAGCAGTTCCGGGGAGACCCAGTACTTC; v_gene: TRBV2; j_gene: TRBJ2-5; d_gene: .; abundance: .